This T cell receptor (beta chain) was retrieved from a study of blood T cell repertoires in COVID-19. The overall study: The United States, Italy and Spain supplied acute and convalescent COVID-19 samples. T cells, B-cell-depleted T cells, or PBMCs supplied cDNA or gDNA.

This CDR3 spans 16 amino acids. Per germline, CDR1 SGHDT and CDR2 YYEEEE. Trimming stripped 0 bases from V and 1 base from J, with 10 bases between. Clones were read by immunoSEQ multiplex PCR, and TCRdb kept only the in-frame ones, dropping some. The sample shows 250,000 to 400,000 clones, approximately 88% of them seen only once. While infection was still active, Seattle patients were enrolled and then followed longitudinally. This clone was seen just once. Sequencing was done on a sample of peripheral blood. V is TRBV5-6 and J is TRBJ2-2; perhaps TRBD1 as D (6 bases). This TCR was recovered from a woman in her twenties or thirties with COVID-19, enrolled during active disease. The CDR3, as DNA: TGTGCCAGCAGCTTGGTATGGGGGCGGAACACCGGGGAGCTGTTTTTT. Encoded protein: CASSLVWGRNTGELFF.